The rows below give T cell receptor beta chains drawn from one sample of a study of beta chain features in type 1 diabetes. The assay was immunoSEQ multiplex PCR, and TCRdb's table has in-frame clones only and misses some. The sample holds about 25,000 clones, over 65% seen once. Sequenced input: stem cell memory CD4+ T cells from blood. The receptors come from a woman aged 40 to 49 with type 1 diabetes. Both conserved end residues are part of each CDR3. The order of the fields is V gene, CDR3 protein.

TRBV2	CASRKTLPHEQFF
TRBV7-2	CASSPGYTDQPQHF
TRBV7-2	CASSAGSPQPQHF
TRBV5-1	CASSMELETQYF
TRBV19	CASSNLAGAGYNEQFF
TRBV6-5	CASSYSKQGAFEAFF
TRBV5-1	CASRRGPYEQYF
TRBV11-3	CASSPSGTGGRETQYF
TRBV28	CASSLRRVTNEKLFF
TRBV19	CASSITGRQPQHF
TRBV27	CASSLARGRGLLFQYGYTF
TRBV30	CAWRETGSGNTIYF
TRBV5-4	CASSQDYPQETQYF
TRBV18	CASSPREEGEKLFF
TRBV13	CASSRREAQPQHF
TRBV7-2	CASSRPGNTEAFF
TRBV12-5	CASGSTGGSADTQYF
TRBV5-1	CASSLDATGVMNTEAFF
TRBV7-6	CASSLGAQGNEQFF
TRBV5-1	CASSFDRGYGYTF
TRBV4-1	CASSQNRNTEAFF
TRBV9	CASSVVGAQTETQYF
TRBV7-2	CASSLGVTSGGQNTQYF
TRBV19	CASRPTGGKLTEAFF
TRBV14	CASSPGQGIYYGYTF
TRBV28	CAVPGAGGGYTF
TRBV5-1	CASSLTGTVNQPQHF
TRBV6-1	CASTIQALNTEAFF
TRBV27	CASSSQGARGYTF
TRBV6-1	CASSEGTLYQETQYF
TRBV27	CASSLSWTNYGYTF
TRBV19	CASSAGLGGVASEQFF
TRBV5-1	CASSLGQGAPQNSPLHF
TRBV11-1	CASLPRGAGANVLTF
TRBV6-5	CASSTIGEQVTQYF
TRBV5-1	CASSSTAPRGLGYTF
TRBV7-2	CASSAKRSWTNEQFF
TRBV5-6	CASSARTGGYGYTF
TRBV9	CASSPRLAGYNEQFF
TRBV11-1	CASSGGQGRTGAFF